This T cell receptor beta chain comes out of a study of regulatory T cells in long-lasting Graves disease. Arm-PCR of CDR3 regions and iRepertoire HTBI primers were the basis on which TCR beta libraries were built. TCRdb processed the multiplex PCR reads anew with MiXCR; each CDR3 protein has one entry. The data hold around 400,000 distinct CDR3 sequences, with roughly 15% observed a single time. The table lists this clonotype with a few counts. Its antigen is unidentified. Study-level results: There were preferences for TRBV28, TRBJ1-2 and TRBJ2-5 in persistent disease. Investigators studied peripheral blood only, not thyroid tissue. Reduced TCR diversity was observed in persistent Graves' patients versus newly diagnosed patients.

Germline V lookup: CDR1 MNHEY, CDR2 SMNVEV (reference sequence). V lost 5 bases to trimming and J lost 4 bases; unmatched junction nucleotides: 5. CDR3 length: 14 amino acids. The time point was: newly diagnosed GD, antithyroid drugs for less than 3 months. Isolated PBMC RNA provided the starting material for the TCR library. The patients included were those that came from an endocrinology department in Xi'an, China. V gene TRBV27 combines with J gene TRBJ2-3, with 8 bases that match TRBD2. The sequence derives from a female donor with Graves disease. This specimen was peripheral blood mononuclear cells (PBMCs), taken at new diagnosis, from a patient treated with antithyroid drugs. This CDR3 is CASSGRLAPDTQYF. CDR3 bases: TGTGCCAGCAGTGGAAGACTAGCGCCAGATACGCAGTATTTT.